The clone carrying this TCR beta chain was detected a few times. Source study methods: Estimation of nucleated cell counts was performed using reference gene primer amplification. The method was immunoSEQ multiplex PCR; TCRdb's version includes in-frame clones alone and lacks a portion of them. The V and J calls and the clone size are those of that table, but D and trimming were determined from the DNA. This table holds tens of thousands of clones, 81% found once. These data are taken from a study of blood T cell repertoires in COVID-19. Turning to the study itself: Spain, Italy and the United States supplied samples that represented acute and convalescent COVID-19.

The CDR3 is 16 amino acids. After removal of 2 bases from V and 2 bases from J, the junction contained 4 bases not matched to a gene. Germline CDR1 MDHEN, CDR2 SYDVKM. The chain uses TRBV28 and TRBJ1-5; 9 positions match TRBD1. The source of this sequence is a man between 65 and 85 years old with COVID-19, enrolled during active disease. Sequences were obtained from peripheral blood. This chain's CDR3 is CASSLSWTGGNQPQHF. The CDR3 bases are TGTGCCAGCAGTTTAAGTTGGACAGGGGGCAATCAGCCCCAGCATTTT.